These 9 T cell receptor beta chains originate from one sample sequenced in a study of T cell repertoires in cytomegalovirus infection. The antigens of these receptors remain unknown. TCRdb reanalysed the reads using MiXCR and keeps one entry per CDR3 protein. This sample carries 650,000 to 900,000 distinct CDR3 sequences, 32% of them seen once, and the ten largest clones take around 12%. The sample here was cultured CD8+ T cells from PBMCs, taken from culture after CMV antigen stimulation. These TCRs come from a human donor in good health (CMV status not recorded). Some clones in this sample may be carry-over from other donors' samples.

This clonotype was seen just once. The chain links TRBV6-2 or TRBV6-3 to TRBJ2-1; no definite D call. Trimming shortened V by 2 bases and J by 10 bases, and 12 bases separated the two germline ends. This CDR3 has 13 amino acids. Germline V gives CDR1 MNHEY, CDR2 SVGEGT. CDR3 sequence: CASSYRYNEEQFF. The CDR3 coding sequence is TGTGCCAGCAGTTACCGTTACAATGAAGAGCAGTTCTTC.

V usage is TRBV20-1 and J usage is TRBJ2-5; possibly TRBD2 for D (6 bases). Germline V gene lookup returns CDR1 DFQATT and CDR2 SNEGSKA (reference sequence). V was clipped by 3 bases and J by 4 bases, with 9 bases between them. The CDR3 loop spans 12 amino acids. The CDR3 is CSASLGGETQYF. In DNA form, the CDR3 reads TGCAGTGCTAGTTTGGGGGGAGAGACCCAGTACTTC.

This clonotype was detected a few times. The chain is built from TRBV7-4 and TRBJ1-1; no clear D gene. CDR1 SGHVT and CDR2 SQSDAQ come from the germline V gene. The CDR3 loop spans 14 amino acids. V was pared by 10 bases and J by 2 bases, with 17 bases between. CDR3 in DNA: TGTGCCAACCCCGCCGGGCACAGAAACACTGAAGCTTTCTTT. Amino acids: CANPAGHRNTEAFF.

A remark on this clonotype: A much larger clonotype is one base distant, so this may be a read error. The chain carries TRBV7-6 and TRBJ2-5, with 7 bases lining up with TRBD1. The CDR3 runs to 18 residues. Germline CDR1 and CDR2: SGHVS and FNYEAQ. The CDR3 sequence is CVSSLEGAWGPVRETQYF. The CDR3 DNA is TGTGTCAGCAGCTTAGAGGGGGCTTGGGGGCCCGTTCGGGAGACCCAGTACTTC.

The rearrangement uses TRBV12-3 or TRBV12-4 and TRBJ1-5, with D unclear. V dropped 2 bases and J dropped 6 bases, with 14 bases sitting between them. The CDR3 has 15 amino acids. The CDR3 is CASSLNFEESQPQHF. The CDR3 DNA reads TGTGCCAGCAGTTTAAATTTTGAAGAAAGTCAGCCCCAGCATTTT.

The chain joins TRBV6-2 or TRBV6-3 to TRBJ1-1, with unresolved D. The CDR3 runs to 15 residues. In germline, CDR1 is MNHEY, CDR2 SVGEGT. Trimming left V 2 bases short and J 4 bases short, with 14 bases between. The CDR3 spells CASSYLGRVGTEAFF. DNA of the CDR3: TGTGCCAGCAGTTACCTAGGGCGCGTTGGCACTGAAGCTTTCTTT.

This rearrangement joins TRBV6-1 to TRBJ1-4; no clear D gene. From germline, CDR1 is MNHNS and CDR2 SASEGT. Trimming stripped 5 bases from V and 5 bases from J, with 12 bases between. This CDR3 has 14 residues. The CDR3 sequence: CASSFLRLNEKLFF. Here the CDR3 DNA reads TGTGCCAGCAGTTTTCTCCGATTGAATGAAAAACTGTTTTTT.

This clonotype came up a few times. The DNA for the CDR3 is TGTGCCAGCAGCTTCGGGGGCCAGACGACCCAGTACTTC. Translation gives CASSFGGQTTQYF. This chain uses TRBV7-3 with TRBJ2-5; D assignment may be TRBD1 or TRBD2 (6 bases each). The CDR3 contains 13 residues. Trimming stripped 3 bases from V and 7 bases from J, with 12 bases between. CDR1 and CDR2 (germline): SGHTA, FQGTGA. Based on the CDR3 plus reference TRBV7-3 and TRBJ2-5, the full variable domain is GAGVSQTPSNKVTEKGKYVELRCDPISGHTALYWYRQSLGQGPEFLIYFQGTGAADDSGLPNDRFFAVRPEGSVSTLKIQRTERGDSAVYLCASSFGGQTTQYFGPGTRLLVL.

This clonotype occurred a few times. CDR3 sequence reads: CSASSTVTYNEQFF. The DNA for the CDR3 is TGCAGTGCTTCCTCGACCGTTACCTACAATGAGCAGTTCTTC. The chain is built from TRBV20-1 and TRBJ2-1; unclear D gene. The CDR3 totals 14 residues. V lost 5 bases to trimming and J lost 2 bases, with 13 bases between them. In germline, CDR1 is DFQATT, CDR2 SNEGSKA (reference sequence).